The 5 T cell receptor beta chains below were found in one sample sequenced in a study of OX40 agonist ivuxolimab in advanced cancers. Library method: the immunoSEQ multiplex PCR assay. The source is immuneACCESS, and TCRdb retained only in-frame sequences with V and J called. Part of the clones is not carried over; for the studies checked, unresolved V genes explain less than half of this, and the remainder is unexplained. In this sample the table shows some 80,000 clones, roughly 92% of which occur a single time. Jointly, the top ten make up roughly 2.8% of the sample. The sample here was CD4+ or CD8+ T cells sorted from blood, taken in a trial of the OX40 agonist ivuxolimab. The receptor set was obtained from an adult with an advanced solid tumor such as melanoma, head and neck, liver or kidney cancer.

V usage is TRBV5-1 and J usage is TRBJ1-1; D call uncertain. From germline, CDR1 is SGHRS and CDR2 YFSETQ. The germline V and J ends were trimmed by 5 bases and 3 bases, with 17 bases remaining between them. This CDR3 region has 15 residues. This chain's CDR3 is CASSGDPGKYTEAFF. The CDR3 nucleotides read TGCGCCAGCAGTGGTGACCCGGGAAAGTACACTGAAGCTTTCTTT.

The chain has TRBV2 and TRBJ1-2, with D possibly matching TRBD1 (6 bases). Trimming removed 6 bases from V and 5 bases from J, with 16 bases in between. The V gene's germline CDR1 is SNHLY and CDR2 FYNNEI. This CDR3 is 14 amino acids long. Here the CDR3 DNA reads TGTGCCAGCAGATCCTCGGGACATCTATATGGCTACACCTTC. Its translation: CASRSSGHLYGYTF. Drawing the rest from reference TRBV2 and TRBJ1-2, the complete variable domain is EPEVTQTPSHQVTQMGQEVILRCVPISNHLYFYWYRQILGQKVEFLVSFYNNEISEKSEIFDDQFSVERPDGSNFTLKIRSTKLEDSAMYFCASRSSGHLYGYTFGSGTRLTVV.

The chain recombines TRBV27 with TRBJ2-1, with 15 bases identical to TRBD2. Losses at the gene ends were 4 bases for V and 11 bases for J; bases not matched to a gene: 12. Per the germline V gene, CDR1 is MNHEY and CDR2 is SMNVEV (reference sequence). This CDR3 region has 17 residues. The CDR3 loop is CASSSSGTSGGLGKQFF. CDR3 sequence (DNA): TGTGCCAGCAGTTCTAGTGGGACTAGCGGGGGGCTGGGGAAGCAGTTCTTC.

J is TRBJ2-5 and V is TRBV13; D unresolved. Trimming shortened V by 1 base and J by 4 bases, and 4 bases separated the two germline ends. This CDR3 spans 12 amino acids. In germline, CDR1 is PRHDT, CDR2 FYEKMQ (reference sequence). CDR3 in amino acids: CASSLDRETQYF. The CDR3 DNA sequence: TGTGCCAGCAGCTTAGATCGAGAGACCCAGTACTTC. The whole variable domain, filled in from reference TRBV13 and TRBJ2-5, reads AAGVIQSPRHLIKEKRETATLKCYPIPRHDTVYWYQQGPGQDPQFLISFYEKMQSDKGSIPDRFSAQQFSDYHSELNMSSLELGDSALYFCASSLDRETQYFGPGTRLLVL.

The chain links TRBV19 to TRBJ2-5; D perhaps matches TRBD1 (6 bases). Trimming cost V 4 bases and J 2 bases, with 14 bases left between them. CDR3 length equals 15 residues. Germline V CDR1 and CDR2: LNHDA, SQIVND (reference sequence). The CDR3 here is CASSTAWDKQETQYF. For the CDR3, the DNA is TGTGCCAGTAGTACCGCCTGGGACAAGCAAGAGACCCAGTACTTC. The full variable domain, in which reference TRBV19 and TRBJ2-5 provide the parts outside the CDR3, is DGGITQSPKYLFRKEGQNVTLSCEQNLNHDAMYWYRQDPGQGLRLIYYSQIVNDFQKGDIAEGYSVSREKKESFPLTVTSAQKNPTAFYLCASSTAWDKQETQYFGPGTRLLVL.